This TCR beta chain was recovered during a study of blood T cell repertoires in COVID-19. The wider study: Samples of COVID-19 (acute and convalescent) were obtained from the United States, Italy and Spain. T cells, B-cell-depleted T cells, or PBMCs provided the cDNA or gDNA that served as material.

CDR1 is LGHNA, CDR2 YSLEER, per germline. CDR3 length: 19 amino acids. Trimming cost V 1 base and J 4 bases; bases outside gene matches: 18. In the authors' methods: Reference gene primer amplification yielded estimated nucleated cell counts. The data were produced by immunoSEQ multiplex PCR, yet TCRdb's version contains in-frame clones alone and is incomplete. That table gives V, J and clone size, and the DNA gave D and trimming. In the table there are some 260,000 clones, nearly 90% of which are singletons. The chain combines TRBV4-3 with TRBJ2-7, with 8 bases matching TRBD2. Sequencing was performed on peripheral blood. The clonotype comes from a woman in her twenties or thirties with acute or convalescent COVID-19. The CDR3 bases are TGCGCCAGCAGCCAAGGGTTCACGACGGTAGCGGGAATTCGGTACGAGCAGTACTTC. This gives the protein CASSQGFTTVAGIRYEQYF.